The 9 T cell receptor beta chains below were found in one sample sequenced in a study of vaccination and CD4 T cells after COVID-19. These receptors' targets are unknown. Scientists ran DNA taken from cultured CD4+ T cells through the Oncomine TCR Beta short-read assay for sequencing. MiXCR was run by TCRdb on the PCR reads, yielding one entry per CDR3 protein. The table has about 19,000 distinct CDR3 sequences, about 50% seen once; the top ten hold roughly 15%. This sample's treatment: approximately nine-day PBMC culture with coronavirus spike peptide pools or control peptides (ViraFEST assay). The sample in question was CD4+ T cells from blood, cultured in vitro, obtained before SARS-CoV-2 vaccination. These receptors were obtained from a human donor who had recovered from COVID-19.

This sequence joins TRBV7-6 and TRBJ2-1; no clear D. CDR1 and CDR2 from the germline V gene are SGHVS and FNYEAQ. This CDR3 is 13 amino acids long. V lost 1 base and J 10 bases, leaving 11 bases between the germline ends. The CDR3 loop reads CASSLVRSPEQFF. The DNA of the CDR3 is TGTGCCAGCAGCTTAGTGCGTAGCCCCGAGCAGTTCTTC.

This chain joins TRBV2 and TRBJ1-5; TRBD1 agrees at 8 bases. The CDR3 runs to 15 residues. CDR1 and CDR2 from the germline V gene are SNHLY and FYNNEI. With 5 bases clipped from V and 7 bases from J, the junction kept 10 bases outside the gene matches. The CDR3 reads CASSSGTGGSQPQHF. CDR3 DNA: TGTGCCAGCAGTTCCGGGACAGGAGGGTCACAGCCCCAGCATTTT.

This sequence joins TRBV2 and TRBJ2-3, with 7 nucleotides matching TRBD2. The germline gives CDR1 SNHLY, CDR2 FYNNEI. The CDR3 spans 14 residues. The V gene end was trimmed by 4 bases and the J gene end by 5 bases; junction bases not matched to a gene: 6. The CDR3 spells CASSARREGDTQYF. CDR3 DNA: TGTGCCAGCAGTGCTCGCAGGGAGGGAGATACGCAGTATTTT.

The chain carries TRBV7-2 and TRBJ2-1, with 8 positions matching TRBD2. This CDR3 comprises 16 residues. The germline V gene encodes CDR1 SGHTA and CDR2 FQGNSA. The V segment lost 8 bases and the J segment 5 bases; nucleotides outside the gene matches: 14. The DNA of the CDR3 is TGTGCCAGCGGAACTGATAGCGGGAAGACCCACAATGAGCAGTTCTTC. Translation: CASGTDSGKTHNEQFF.

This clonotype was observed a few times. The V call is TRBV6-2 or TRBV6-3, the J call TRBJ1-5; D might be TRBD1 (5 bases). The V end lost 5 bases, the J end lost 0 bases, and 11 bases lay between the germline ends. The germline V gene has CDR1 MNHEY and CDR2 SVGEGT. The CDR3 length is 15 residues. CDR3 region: CASSQGLASNQPQHF. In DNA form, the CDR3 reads TGTGCCAGCAGTCAGGGACTGGCTAGCAATCAGCCCCAGCATTTT.

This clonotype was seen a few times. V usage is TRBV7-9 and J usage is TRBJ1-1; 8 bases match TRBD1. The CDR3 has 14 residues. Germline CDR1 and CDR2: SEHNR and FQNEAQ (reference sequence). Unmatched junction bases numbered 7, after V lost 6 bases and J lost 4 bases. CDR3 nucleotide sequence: TGTGCCAGCAGTTCTCAGGGGGCCGGCACTGAAGCTTTCTTT. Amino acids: CASSSQGAGTEAFF.

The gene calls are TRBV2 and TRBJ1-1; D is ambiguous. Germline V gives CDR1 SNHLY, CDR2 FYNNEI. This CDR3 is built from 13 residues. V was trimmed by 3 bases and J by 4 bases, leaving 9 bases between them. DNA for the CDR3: TGTGCCAGCAGTGAGAGGTGGGCCACTGAAGCTTTCTTT. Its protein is CASSERWATEAFF.

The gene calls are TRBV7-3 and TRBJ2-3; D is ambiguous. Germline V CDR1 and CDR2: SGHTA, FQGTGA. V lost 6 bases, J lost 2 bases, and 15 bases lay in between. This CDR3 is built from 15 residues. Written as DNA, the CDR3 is TGTGCCAGCAGTAAAGGTGTAGGGTCCACAGATACGCAGTATTTT. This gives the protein CASSKGVGSTDTQYF.

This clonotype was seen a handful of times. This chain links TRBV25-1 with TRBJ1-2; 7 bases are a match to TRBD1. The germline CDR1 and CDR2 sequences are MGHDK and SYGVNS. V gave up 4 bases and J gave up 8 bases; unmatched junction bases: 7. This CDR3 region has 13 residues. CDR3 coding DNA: TGTGCCAGCAGTGGAACAGGGGTCGGCGGCTACACCTTC. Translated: CASSGTGVGGYTF.